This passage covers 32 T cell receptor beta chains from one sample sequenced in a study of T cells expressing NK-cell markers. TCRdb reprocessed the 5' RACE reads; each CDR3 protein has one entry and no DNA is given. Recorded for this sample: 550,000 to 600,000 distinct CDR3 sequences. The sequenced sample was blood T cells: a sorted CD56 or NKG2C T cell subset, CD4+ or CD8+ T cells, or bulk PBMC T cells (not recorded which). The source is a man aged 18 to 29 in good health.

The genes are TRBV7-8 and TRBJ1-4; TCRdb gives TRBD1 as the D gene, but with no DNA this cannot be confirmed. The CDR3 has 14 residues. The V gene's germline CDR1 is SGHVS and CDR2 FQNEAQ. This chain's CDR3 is CASSPGTPNEKLFF.

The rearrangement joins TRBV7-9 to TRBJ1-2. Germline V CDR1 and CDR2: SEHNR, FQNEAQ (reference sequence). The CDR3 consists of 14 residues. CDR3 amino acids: CASLLEGQTYGYTF.

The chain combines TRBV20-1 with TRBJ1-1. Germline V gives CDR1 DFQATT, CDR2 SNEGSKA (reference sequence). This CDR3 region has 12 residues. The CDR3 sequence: CSASKRDTEAFF.

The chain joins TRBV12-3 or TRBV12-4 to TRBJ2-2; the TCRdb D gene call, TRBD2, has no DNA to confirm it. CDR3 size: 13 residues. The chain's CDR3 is CASSFWEDGELFF.

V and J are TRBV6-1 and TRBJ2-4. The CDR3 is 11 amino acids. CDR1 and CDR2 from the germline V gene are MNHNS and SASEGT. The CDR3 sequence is CASSGLNIQYF.

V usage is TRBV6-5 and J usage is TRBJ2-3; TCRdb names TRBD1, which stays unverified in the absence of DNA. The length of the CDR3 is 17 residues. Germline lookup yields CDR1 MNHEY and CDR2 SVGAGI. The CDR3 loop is CASSYTGTGFVSDTQYF.

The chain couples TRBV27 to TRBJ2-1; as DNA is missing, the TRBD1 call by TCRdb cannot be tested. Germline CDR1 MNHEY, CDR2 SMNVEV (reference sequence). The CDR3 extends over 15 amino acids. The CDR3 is CASHVGQGAQGEQFF.

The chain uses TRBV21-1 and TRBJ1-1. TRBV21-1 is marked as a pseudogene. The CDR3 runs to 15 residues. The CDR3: CASSNSERMNTEAFF.

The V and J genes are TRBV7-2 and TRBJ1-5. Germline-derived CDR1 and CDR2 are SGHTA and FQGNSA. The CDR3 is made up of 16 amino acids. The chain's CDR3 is CASSLQGAISNQPQHF.

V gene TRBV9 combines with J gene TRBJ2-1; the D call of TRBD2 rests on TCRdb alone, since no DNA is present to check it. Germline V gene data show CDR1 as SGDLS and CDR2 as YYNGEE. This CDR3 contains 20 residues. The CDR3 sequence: CASSVATWVGSAGGPNEQFF. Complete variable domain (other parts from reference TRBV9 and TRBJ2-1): DSGVTQTPKHLITATGQRVTLRCSPRSGDLSVYWYQQSLDQGLQFLIQYYNGEERAKGNILERFSAQQFPDLHSELNLSSLELGDSALYFCASSVATWVGSAGGPNEQFFGPGTRLTVL.

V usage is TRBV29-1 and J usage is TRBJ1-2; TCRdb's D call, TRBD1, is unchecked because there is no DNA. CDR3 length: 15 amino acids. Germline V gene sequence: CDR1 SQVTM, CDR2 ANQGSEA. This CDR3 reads CSVSGTASPNYGYTF.

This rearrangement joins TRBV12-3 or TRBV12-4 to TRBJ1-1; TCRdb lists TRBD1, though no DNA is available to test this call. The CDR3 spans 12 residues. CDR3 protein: CASGRMNTEAFF.

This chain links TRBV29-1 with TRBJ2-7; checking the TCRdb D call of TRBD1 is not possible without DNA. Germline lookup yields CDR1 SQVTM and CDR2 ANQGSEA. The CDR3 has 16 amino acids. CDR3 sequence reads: CSVEDWGATGLYEQYF.

This CDR3 is CASSRTLGNTEAFF. V and J are TRBV7-6 and TRBJ1-1. The germline V gene encodes CDR1 SGHVS and CDR2 FNYEAQ. The CDR3 consists of 14 residues.

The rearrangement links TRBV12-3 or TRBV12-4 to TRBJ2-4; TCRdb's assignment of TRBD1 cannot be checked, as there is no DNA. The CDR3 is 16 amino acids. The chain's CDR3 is CASRQIDRDPKNIQYF.

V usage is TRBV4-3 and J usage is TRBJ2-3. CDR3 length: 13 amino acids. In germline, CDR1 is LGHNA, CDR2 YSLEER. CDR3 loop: CASSHEGTDTQYF.

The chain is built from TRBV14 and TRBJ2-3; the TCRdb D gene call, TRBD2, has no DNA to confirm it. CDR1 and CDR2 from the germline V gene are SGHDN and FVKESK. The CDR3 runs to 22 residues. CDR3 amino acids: CASSQETSSLAGLRAHTDTQYF.

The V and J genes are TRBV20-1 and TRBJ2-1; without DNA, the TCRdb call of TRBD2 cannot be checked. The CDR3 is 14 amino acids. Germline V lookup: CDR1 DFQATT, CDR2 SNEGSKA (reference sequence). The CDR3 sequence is CSASWTSFGNEQFF.

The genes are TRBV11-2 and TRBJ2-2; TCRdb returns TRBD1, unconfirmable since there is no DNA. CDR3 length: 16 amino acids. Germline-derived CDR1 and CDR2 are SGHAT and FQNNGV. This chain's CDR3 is CASSPRQISNTGELFF.

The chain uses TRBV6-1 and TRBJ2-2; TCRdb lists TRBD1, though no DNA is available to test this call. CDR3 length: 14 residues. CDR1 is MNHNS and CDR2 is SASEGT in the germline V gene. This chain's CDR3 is CASSSPGNPGELFF.

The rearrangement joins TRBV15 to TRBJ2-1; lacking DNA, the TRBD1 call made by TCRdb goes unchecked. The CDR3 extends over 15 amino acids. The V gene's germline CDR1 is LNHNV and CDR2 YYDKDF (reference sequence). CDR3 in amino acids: CATSRGGTGSDEQFF.

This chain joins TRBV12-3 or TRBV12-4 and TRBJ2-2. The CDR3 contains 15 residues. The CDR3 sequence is CASSLIPEGTGELFF.

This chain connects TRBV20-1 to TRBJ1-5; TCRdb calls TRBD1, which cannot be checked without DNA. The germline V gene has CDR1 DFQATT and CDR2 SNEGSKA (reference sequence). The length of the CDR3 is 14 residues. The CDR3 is CSARDLGGNQPQHF.

The CDR3 loop is CASATGPSTDTQYF. J is TRBJ2-3 and V is TRBV5-1; lacking DNA, the TRBD1 call made by TCRdb goes unchecked. The CDR3 spans 14 residues. CDR1 and CDR2 from the germline V gene are SGHRS and YFSETQ.

The CDR3 reads CATSQGRTSGSLDTQYF. This sequence joins TRBV24-1 and TRBJ2-3; absent DNA, TCRdb's TRBD2 call cannot be checked. Germline assignment: CDR1 KGHDR and CDR2 SFDVKD. The CDR3 runs 17 residues.

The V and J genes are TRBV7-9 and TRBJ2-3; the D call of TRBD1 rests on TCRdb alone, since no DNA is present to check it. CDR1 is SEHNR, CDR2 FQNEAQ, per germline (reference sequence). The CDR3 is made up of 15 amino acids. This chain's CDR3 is CASSPPLGRTDTQYF.

The CDR3 sequence is CASSFGVGQANTGELFF. The rearrangement joins TRBV12-3 or TRBV12-4 to TRBJ2-2; TCRdb selects TRBD1, and the lack of DNA leaves this call unchecked. The CDR3 consists of 17 residues.

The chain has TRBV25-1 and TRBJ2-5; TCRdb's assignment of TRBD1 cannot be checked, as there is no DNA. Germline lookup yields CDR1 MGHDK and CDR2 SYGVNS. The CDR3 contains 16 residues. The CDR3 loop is CASSERQGALQETQYF. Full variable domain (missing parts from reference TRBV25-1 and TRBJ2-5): EADIYQTPRYLVIGTGKKITLECSQTMGHDKMYWYQQDPGMELHLIHYSYGVNSTEKGDLSSESTVSRIRTEHFPLTLESARPSHTSQYLCASSERQGALQETQYFGPGTRLLVL.

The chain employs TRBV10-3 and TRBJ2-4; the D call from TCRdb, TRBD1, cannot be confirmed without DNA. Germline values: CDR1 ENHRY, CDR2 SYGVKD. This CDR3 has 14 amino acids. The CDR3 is CAISELDRADQAYF.

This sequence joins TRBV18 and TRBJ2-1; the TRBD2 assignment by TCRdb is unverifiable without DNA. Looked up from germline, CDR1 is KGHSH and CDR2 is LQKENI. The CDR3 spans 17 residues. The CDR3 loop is CASSPYGLALEYNEQFF. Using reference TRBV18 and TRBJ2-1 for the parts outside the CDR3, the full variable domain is NAGVMQNPRHLVRRRGQEARLRCSPMKGHSHVYWYRQLPEEGLKFMVYLQKENIIDESGMPKERFSAEFPKEGPSILRIQQVVRGDSAAYFCASSPYGLALEYNEQFFGPGTRLTVL.

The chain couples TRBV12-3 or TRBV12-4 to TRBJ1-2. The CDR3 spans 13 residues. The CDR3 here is CASSFQETLGYTF.

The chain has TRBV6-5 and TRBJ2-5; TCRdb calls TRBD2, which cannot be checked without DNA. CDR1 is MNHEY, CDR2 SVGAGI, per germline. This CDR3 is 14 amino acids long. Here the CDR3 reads CASSLTSGQETQYF.